This is a list of T cell receptor beta chains from one sample in a study of Ad26.COV2.S vaccination and SARS-CoV-2 variants. Profiling relied on immunoSEQ multiplex PCR, and the TCRdb table lists in-frame clones only, not all of them. Of over 110,000 clones listed, 80% to 90% were seen once; the top ten hold about 5%. This specimen consisted of peripheral blood, obtained after recovery from COVID-19. These receptors were obtained from a human donor who had recovered from COVID-19. Both conserved end residues are part of each CDR3. Fields, in order: V gene, J gene, CDR3 length, clone size, D gene, CDR3 protein, CDR3 DNA. The D gene is left open where the match is weak. Expanded clones are given a class, and other clones once, few, many or no size at all.

TRBV6-5	TRBJ2-7	14	once	TRBD2	CASSSGLAGNEQYF	TGTGCCAGCAGTTCGGGACTAGCGGGGAACGAGCAGTACTTC
TRBV11-2	TRBJ2-7	13	.	.	CASSRRDTYEQYF	TGTGCCAGCAGCAGAAGGGATACCTACGAGCAGTACTTC
TRBV19	TRBJ1-5	13	.	TRBD1	CASSDRGGQPQHF	TGTGCCAGCTCGGACAGGGGAGGTCAGCCCCAGCATTTT
TRBV5-1	TRBJ2-3	15	.	.	CASSLTGSAADTQYF	TGCGCCAGCAGCTTGACGGGCTCGGCTGCGGATACGCAGTATTTT
TRBV28	TRBJ2-2	16	.	TRBD2	CASSLLRSGGAAELFF	TGTGCCAGCAGTTTATTACGGAGCGGGGGGGCGGCGGAGCTGTTTTTT
TRBV5-1	TRBJ2-7	14	.	.	CASSLNGNSYEQYF	TGCGCCAGCAGCTTGAACGGCAACTCCTACGAGCAGTACTTC
TRBV6-5	TRBJ1-1	15	.	.	CASRKGRQRNTEAFF	TGTGCCAGCAGGAAAGGCCGACAGAGGAACACTGAAGCTTTCTTT
TRBV4-3	TRBJ2-2	18	.	TRBD2	CASSQDVFRGENTGELFF	TGCGCCAGCAGCCAAGATGTGTTTCGGGGGGAAAACACCGGGGAGCTGTTTTTT
TRBV10-3	TRBJ2-3	14	few	.	CAIGKEYSTDTQYF	TGTGCCATCGGGAAAGAATATAGCACAGATACGCAGTATTTT
TRBV28	TRBJ1-2	13	.	.	CASSLRGNYGYTF	TGTGCCAGCAGTTTAAGAGGGAACTATGGCTACACCTTC
TRBV7-9	TRBJ1-4	12	.	.	CASSSRQEKLFF	TGTGCCAGCAGCTCTCGACAGGAAAAACTGTTTTTT
TRBV7-8	TRBJ1-2	15	.	.	CASSSRGRGVEGYTF	TGTGCCAGCAGCTCTCGTGGCAGGGGTGTTGAGGGCTACACCTTC
TRBV4-1	TRBJ2-1	14	.	.	CASSQGWGSGEQFF	TGCGCCAGCAGCCAAGGATGGGGGTCCGGTGAGCAGTTCTTC
TRBV11-3	TRBJ2-7	14	.	TRBD1	CASSTGQGAYEQYF	TGTGCCAGCAGCACCGGACAGGGGGCCTACGAGCAGTACTTC
TRBV21-1	TRBJ2-4	14	.	.	CASSKEPAVNIQYF	TGTGCCAGCAGCAAAGAACCAGCGGTAAACATTCAGTACTTC
TRBV6-6	TRBJ1-2	15	.	TRBD1	CASTSDRGRNYGYTF	TGTGCCAGCACCTCTGACAGGGGACGAAACTATGGCTACACCTTC
TRBV4-1	TRBJ2-1	17	.	.	CASSQVIFGDSYNEQFF	TGCGCCAGCAGCCAAGTGATATTTGGAGACTCCTACAATGAGCAGTTCTTC
TRBV11-2	TRBJ2-7	15	.	.	CASSRGTFSSYEQYF	TGTGCCAGCAGCAGAGGGACGTTTAGCTCCTACGAGCAGTACTTC
TRBV7-6	TRBJ2-7	13	.	TRBD2	CASSLTSGDEQYF	TGTGCCAGCAGCCTGACTAGCGGGGACGAGCAGTACTTC
TRBV5-8	TRBJ1-1	14	.	.	CASSLEGMGTEAFF	TGTGCCAGCAGCTTGGAAGGGATGGGCACTGAAGCTTTCTTT
TRBV9	TRBJ2-3	16	.	TRBD2	CASSVRAGGLTDTQYF	TGTGCCAGCAGCGTACGAGCGGGGGGGCTGACAGATACGCAGTATTTT
TRBV15	TRBJ2-1	17	once	TRBD2	CATSRDIAGVGVNEQFF	TGTGCCACCAGCAGGGATATAGCGGGGGTCGGTGTTAATGAGCAGTTCTTC
TRBV11-2	TRBJ1-3	16	once	.	CASSDLRGSSGNTIYF	TGTGCCAGCAGCGATCTCCGAGGGTCCTCTGGAAACACCATATATTTT
TRBV7-2	TRBJ1-4	13	.	.	CASSFDSAEKLFF	TGTGCCAGCAGCTTCGACAGCGCCGAAAAACTGTTTTTT